This T cell receptor (beta chain) was sequenced during a study of shared clonotypes between healthy human individuals. Concerning this clone: Its target is unknown.

Trimming took 8 bases from V and 6 from J, leaving 13 bases between them. CDR3 length: 13 residues. Germline lookup yields CDR1 ENHRY and CDR2 SYGVKD. It was roughly 210 ng DNA, about 30,000 T cell genomes, that sorted-subset replicate PCRs used. Measured with immunoSEQ multiplex PCR; TCRdb has only the in-frame clones, and not every one. The data contain roughly 2.5 million clones, more than 80% of them singletons. The study, taken as a whole, reports: When naive CD4 clonotypes were compared across a handful of donors, about 5% were shared.

This chain uses TRBV10-3 with TRBJ2-2; the D is unclear. The sequenced sample consisted of naive CD4+ T cells sorted from blood. Described subset: CD45RA+ positively selected. The sequence came from a man younger than 30 in good health. The CDR3 spells CAILVGGPGELFF. The CDR3 DNA reads as TGTGCCATCCTGGTTGGTGGGCCCGGGGAGCTGTTTTTT.